The 22 T cell receptor beta chains listed next were all sequenced from one sample in a study of regulatory T cells in long-lasting Graves disease. Indicated time point: newly diagnosed GD, antithyroid drugs for less than 3 months. Researchers made the TCR library from RNA that was extracted from PBMCs. Library construction for TCR beta used iRepertoire HTBI primers and Arm-PCR of CDR3 regions. TCRdb independently ran MiXCR on the multiplex PCR reads; one entry per CDR3 protein. There are roughly 410,000 distinct CDR3 sequences in the sample; about 15% occur only once, and approximately 7.8% lies in the top ten. This sample also belongs to another study, concerning T cells in Graves' hyperthyroidism and ophthalmopathy.

The input for sequencing was peripheral blood mononuclear cells (PBMCs), taken at new diagnosis, from a patient treated with antithyroid drugs. The receptors shown here come from a middle-aged woman with Graves disease.

This clonotype was seen repeatedly, ten times or more. This chain uses TRBV18 with TRBJ1-6; TRBD1 aligns across 8 bases. Germline V gives CDR1 KGHSH, CDR2 LQKENI. The CDR3 extends over 17 amino acids. V dropped 0 bases and J dropped 10; count of bases not matched to a gene: 11. The CDR3 here is CASSPPSVTGVWSPLHF. The CDR3 nucleotides are TGTGCCAGCTCACCACCCTCCGTGACAGGGGTTTGGTCACCCCTCCACTTT.

This clonotype showed up many times. This chain uses TRBV28 with TRBJ2-7; 9 positions match TRBD1. The CDR3 is 19 amino acids. Germline lookup yields CDR1 MDHEN and CDR2 SYDVKM. V was clipped by 1 base and J by 5 bases; unmatched bases: 18. The CDR3 is CASSLLQFTAGTGPDEQYF. The CDR3, as DNA: TGTGCCAGCAGTTTATTGCAGTTTACCGCCGGGACAGGGCCGGACGAGCAGTACTTC. Supplemented by reference TRBV28 and TRBJ2-7, the full variable domain reads DVKVTQSSRYLVKRTGEKVFLECVQDMDHENMFWYRQDPGLGLRLIYFSYDVKMKEKGDIPEGYSVSREKKERFSLILESASTNQTSMYLCASSLLQFTAGTGPDEQYFGPGTRLTVT.

This clonotype occurred many times. The V gene is TRBV7-9, the J gene TRBJ2-4; D unclear. Trimming took off 1 base at V and 8 bases at J, with 12 bases between the two ends. The CDR3 consists of 14 residues. Germline V gene lookup returns CDR1 SEHNR and CDR2 FQNEAQ (reference sequence). CDR3 sequence (DNA): TGTGCCAGCAGCTTAGTTTCCTCCGTGGACATTCAGTACTTC. This gives the protein CASSLVSSVDIQYF.

The genes are TRBV3-1 and TRBJ1-1; D not resolved. Between the trimmed V and J ends, which lost 4 bases and 5 bases, there was a span of 11 bases. The CDR3 is made up of 13 amino acids. Germline CDR1 is LGHDT and CDR2 is YNNKEL (reference sequence). For the CDR3, the DNA is TGTGCCAGCAGCCCCCGGATCGGGACTGAAGCTTTCTTT. This sequence encodes CASSPRIGTEAFF.

With regard to this clonotype: Likely a read error: the CDR3 ends without its conserved phenylalanine or tryptophan. The DNA is omitted, as the CDR3 cannot be located on it reliably, and the CDR3 follows TCRdb's listing. The chain uses TRBV11-3 and TRBJ2-7; TRBD2 reflects the table's D call only, with no check against the DNA. Germline V lookup: CDR1 SGHNT, CDR2 YENEEA. Counting both end residues, the CDR3 totals 8 amino acids. This CDR3 reads CASSGRTS.

In its sample, this clonotype was seen many times. V and J are TRBV2 and TRBJ2-5, with unresolved D. Germline loops: CDR1 SNHLY, CDR2 FYNNEI. This CDR3 spans 13 amino acids. Trimming stripped 4 bases from V and 4 bases from J, with 10 bases between. DNA for the CDR3: TGTGCCAGCAGTGTTCAGGCCCGAGAGACCCAGTACTTC. Translation gives CASSVQARETQYF.

This clonotype was seen a handful of times. The chain uses TRBV9 and TRBJ2-1, with D possibly being TRBD2 (6 bases). V gave up 3 bases and J gave up 6 bases, with 16 bases separating them. Germline CDR1 is SGDLS and CDR2 is YYNGEE. The length of the CDR3 is 15 residues. The CDR3 reads CASSATSDSSNEQFF. The CDR3 DNA reads as TGTGCCAGCAGCGCGACTAGTGACTCATCCAATGAGCAGTTCTTC.

A note on this clonotype: With a much larger clone just one base away, this may be a read error. The CDR3 region has the DNA TGTGCCAGCAGTTTAAACAGGGGGGTCACTGAAGCTCTCTTT. It encodes CASSLNRGVTEALF. J is TRBJ1-1 and V is TRBV28; 8 nucleotides agree with TRBD1. The V gene's germline CDR1 is MDHEN and CDR2 SYDVKM. CDR3 length: 14 amino acids.

At least ten counts were recorded for this clonotype. The chain combines TRBV11-3 with TRBJ2-7; 10 bases agree with TRBD2. Germline values: CDR1 SGHNT, CDR2 YENEEA. The J segment lost 5 bases and the V segment lost 1 base, leaving 5 bases of the junction unmatched. The CDR3 has 15 amino acids. CDR3 sequence (DNA): TGTGCCAGCAGCTTAGTGCTAGCGGGAGCGGACGAGCAGTACTTC. This codes for CASSLVLAGADEQYF.

The sample holds many counts of this clonotype. The V gene is TRBV30, the J gene TRBJ2-7; 7 bases agree with TRBD1. The CDR3 runs to 13 residues. Germline assignment: CDR1 GTSNPN and CDR2 SVGIG (reference sequence). Trimming at V came to 2 bases and at J to 3 bases, leaving 4 bases not matched to a gene. CDR3 region: CAWSTGVSYEQYF. CDR3 in DNA: TGTGCCTGGAGTACAGGGGTAAGCTACGAGCAGTACTTC.

This clonotype has only a few counts. CDR3 sequence reads: CASSHRSGTGELFF. CDR3 sequence (DNA): TGTGCCAGCAGCCACAGATCAGGCACCGGGGAGCTGTTTTTT. V and J are TRBV4-2 and TRBJ2-2; D not resolved. Germline V CDR1 and CDR2: LGHNA, YNFKEQ. CDR3 size: 14 residues. V lost 3 bases and J 4 bases, leaving 9 bases between the germline ends.

At least ten counts were recorded for this clonotype. The V and J genes are TRBV11-1 and TRBJ2-3; D is uncertain. The germline V and J ends were trimmed by 6 bases and 7 bases, with 11 bases remaining between them. The germline gives CDR1 SGHAT, CDR2 FQDESV (reference sequence). CDR3 length equals 12 residues. The CDR3 sequence: CASSYTTNTQYF. CDR3 bases: TGTGCCAGCAGTTACACAACGAATACGCAGTATTTT. Filled out from reference TRBV11-1 and TRBJ2-3, the complete variable domain reads EAEVAQSPRYKITEKSQAVAFWCDPISGHATLYWYRQILGQGPELLVQFQDESVVDDSQLPKDRFSAERLKGVDSTLKIQPAELGDSAMYLCASSYTTNTQYFGPGTRLTVL.

The CDR3 coding sequence is TGCGCCAGCAGCTTGGCCAACGGGAGCTCCTACAATGAGCAGTTCTTC. Translated, it gives CASSLANGSSYNEQFF. This chain connects TRBV5-1 to TRBJ2-1; a possible D gene is TRBD2 (6 bases). CDR1 and CDR2 (germline): SGHRS, YFSETQ. There are 16 residues in the CDR3. V lost 0 bases to trimming and J lost 0 bases, with 10 bases between them.

V and J are TRBV3-1 and TRBJ2-1; TRBD2 matches 8 bases. V lost 4 bases, J lost 4 bases, and 9 bases stayed unmatched. Germline V gene data show CDR1 as LGHDT and CDR2 as YNNKEL (reference sequence). CDR3 length equals 16 residues. CDR3 nucleotides: TGTGCCAGCAGCCCAAGGGTACAGCGGGGGTACAATGAGCAGTTCTTC. Translated: CASSPRVQRGYNEQFF.

At least ten counts were recorded for this clonotype. The chain uses TRBV7-8 and TRBJ2-2; tentative D call: TRBD2 (5 bases). The CDR3 extends over 13 amino acids. Germline CDR1 SGHVS, CDR2 FQNEAQ. Trimming removed 4 bases at V and 7 bases at J, with 10 bases between. Written as DNA, the CDR3 is TGTGCCAGCAGCTCTATTCGGGGCGGGGAGCTGTTTTTT. It is translated as CASSSIRGGELFF.

This clonotype was seen a few times. V is TRBV5-4 and J is TRBJ2-2; TRBD2 matches at 8 bases. The CDR3 has 14 residues. The V gene's germline CDR1 is SGHNT and CDR2 YYREEE (reference sequence). V shed 3 bases, J shed 6 bases, and the junction held 4 bases outside the gene matches. CDR3 coding DNA: TGTGCCAGCAGCTGGGACGGGAGGGCCGGGGAGCTGTTTTTT. Translated: CASSWDGRAGELFF.

This clonotype was recorded at least ten times. The J gene is TRBJ2-7, the V gene TRBV28; TRBD2 aligns across 11 bases. The CDR3 has 17 residues. CDR1 and CDR2 from the germline V gene are MDHEN and SYDVKM. V shed 4 bases and J 0 bases; nucleotides not matched to a gene: 8. In nucleotides, the CDR3 is TGTGCCAGCAGTTCCTCCCCCGGGACTAGCGGCTCCTACGAGCAGTACTTC. Translating it yields CASSSSPGTSGSYEQYF.

Ten or more counts support this clonotype. The germline gene is not matched at one end of the junction; a read error may be the cause. The chain uses TRBV12-3 or TRBV12-4 and TRBJ2-3, with 10 nucleotides matching TRBD2. The length of the CDR3 is 14 residues. The CDR3 nucleotides read TGTGCCAGCAGCTTAGCGGGAGGAACAGATACGCAGTATTTT. Amino acid sequence: CASSLAGGTDTQYF.

The J gene is TRBJ2-7, the V gene TRBV6-1; 7 bases map to TRBD2. CDR3 length equals 15 residues. Trimming removed 4 bases from V and 5 bases from J; junction bases left unmatched: 11. Germline CDR1 MNHNS, CDR2 SASEGT. Here the CDR3 DNA reads TGTGCCAGCAGTGCAAGCGGGAAGCTGCGGGACGAGCAGTACTTC. Its translation is CASSASGKLRDEQYF.

The chain links TRBV11-2 to TRBJ2-4; TRBD1 matches at 7 bases. Germline CDR1 reads SGHAT; CDR2 reads FQNNGV. The CDR3 covers 13 residues. V dropped 2 bases and J dropped 7; count of bases not matched to a gene: 2. The CDR3 region is CASSLFRGNIQYF. CDR3 coding DNA: TGTGCCAGCAGCTTATTCAGGGGGAACATTCAGTACTTC.

The chain is built from TRBV28 and TRBJ1-3; weak D call: TRBD1 (5 bases). Germline V gives CDR1 MDHEN, CDR2 SYDVKM. Trimming cost V 4 bases and J 0 bases, with 10 bases left between them. The CDR3 runs to 15 residues. CDR3 DNA sequence: TGTGCCAGCAGTTCATGGGACGGCTCTGGAAACACCATATATTTT. Encoded protein: CASSSWDGSGNTIYF.

This clonotype has a count of ten or more. The chain is built from TRBV2 and TRBJ1-2; no firm D call. Trimming removed 3 bases at V and 2 bases at J, with 4 bases between. Germline V gives CDR1 SNHLY, CDR2 FYNNEI. This CDR3 is 12 amino acids long. CDR3 sequence (DNA): TGTGCCAGCAGTGACGGAAACTATGGCTACACCTTC. Translating gives CASSDGNYGYTF.